Here is one T cell receptor beta chain with its context. Its antigen remains undetermined. No base qualities exist here, and no much larger clone lies one base off it. These data belong to a study of technical replicates of blood from a few donors (dated by TCRdb to about 2017). CDR3 length: 20 amino acids, cysteine to phenylalanine. Only the CDR3 part of the read is kept: 60 bases, read in frame from the first base. Via the germline V gene, CDR1 is SGDLS and CDR2 YYNGEE. The V end gives up 4 bases and the J end 6 bases, leaving 22 bases in the junction not matched to a gene. The method behind the library was the immunoSEQ multiplex PCR assay. TCRdb carries this immuneACCESS record with in-frame sequences only. Its versions omit some clonotypes, under half of them owing to an unresolved V gene in the studies checked, with the rest unexplained. This sample holds under 95,000 clones; roughly 94% were observed only once. The leading ten clones occupy around 0.25% of the sample.

The receptor was derived from a human donor in good health. The rearranged chain carries TRBV9 and TRBJ2-1; TRBD2 matches 10 bases in the middle. The sample was T cells isolated from PBMCs. The CDR3 has the sequence CASSRWTSGSRNPFTNEQFF. The bases read TGTGCCAGCAGCCGTTGGACTAGCGGATCTCGTAATCCCTTTACCAATGAGCAGTTCTTC.